The 12 T cell receptor beta chains given below trace back to one sample, sequenced in a study of T cell responses to AZD1222 COVID-19 vaccine. Some clones are missing from TCRdb's copy, which holds only in-frame ones; the method was immunoSEQ multiplex PCR. The sample consists of over 100,000 clones, just over 90% of them appearing once. Sequences were derived from peripheral blood, sampled 28 days after the second AZD1222 dose. Receptors originate from an adult who received the AZD1222 COVID-19 vaccine.

This clone showed up just a few times. The rearrangement links TRBV25-1 to TRBJ1-4; 9 bases line up with TRBD1. Germline lookup yields CDR1 MGHDK and CDR2 SYGVNS. V lost 5 bases, J lost 8 bases, and 15 bases stayed unmatched. This CDR3 has 17 residues. The CDR3 coding sequence is TGTGCCAGCAGTAGTTCGACAGGGGGTAGGGTTAGGGAAAAACTGTTTTTT. Translation: CASSSSTGGRVREKLFF.

The genes are TRBV2 and TRBJ2-6, with unresolved D. Trimming removed 5 bases at V and 4 bases at J, with 15 bases between. Per the germline V gene, CDR1 is SNHLY and CDR2 is FYNNEI. The CDR3 runs to 16 residues. The DNA of the CDR3 is TGTGCCAGCAGTCCCCGCCGGTCCGCGGGGGCCAACGTCCTGACTTTC. Its protein product is CASSPRRSAGANVLTF. Complete variable domain (other parts from reference TRBV2 and TRBJ2-6): EPEVTQTPSHQVTQMGQEVILRCVPISNHLYFYWYRQILGQKVEFLVSFYNNEISEKSEIFDDQFSVERPDGSNFTLKIRSTKLEDSAMYFCASSPRRSAGANVLTFGAGSRLTVL.

The chain is built from TRBV5-4 and TRBJ1-5; 7 nucleotides agree with TRBD1. This CDR3 region has 13 residues. Germline trimming cut 4 bases from V and 6 bases from J; bases unmatched to any gene: 4. Per the germline V gene, CDR1 is SGHNT and CDR2 is YYREEE (reference sequence). The CDR3 nucleotides read TGTGCCAGCAGCGTAGACAGGGCTCAGCCCCAGCATTTT. Amino acid sequence: CASSVDRAQPQHF. The full variable domain, its missing parts supplied by reference TRBV5-4 and TRBJ1-5, is ETGVTQSPTHLIKTRGQQVTLRCSSQSGHNTVSWYQQALGQGPQFIFQYYREEENGRGNFPPRFSGLQFPNYSSELNVNALELDDSALYLCASSVDRAQPQHFGDGTRLSIL.

The rearrangement joins TRBV14 to TRBJ2-5; 9 nucleotides agree with TRBD1. Looked up from germline, CDR1 is SGHDN and CDR2 is FVKESK. CDR3 size: 16 residues. Trimming took 5 bases from V and 1 from J; bases not matched to a gene: 8. Written as DNA, the CDR3 is TGTGCCAGCAGCTTCCGACAGGGGGTTGGCCAAGAGACCCAGTACTTC. Translated, it gives CASSFRQGVGQETQYF. Using reference TRBV14 and TRBJ2-5 for the parts outside the CDR3, the full variable domain is EAGVTQFPSHSVIEKGQTVTLRCDPISGHDNLYWYRRVMGKEIKFLLHFVKESKQDESGMPNNRFLAERTGGTYSTLKVQPAELEDSGVYFCASSFRQGVGQETQYFGPGTRLLVL.

V usage is TRBV5-6 and J usage is TRBJ1-1, with D possibly TRBD1 on 6 matching bases. The germline V and J ends were trimmed by 3 bases and 5 bases, with 11 bases remaining between them. CDR1 SGHDT and CDR2 YYEEEE come from the germline V gene. This CDR3 is 13 amino acids long. As DNA, the CDR3 is TGTGCCAGCAGCTCACAGGGTCGGACTGAAGCTTTCTTT. Translating it yields CASSSQGRTEAFF.

The V and J genes are TRBV1 and TRBJ1-2; the table's D gene call, TRBD1, was not cross checked with the DNA. TRBV1 has pseudogene status. This CDR3 region has 16 residues. The CDR3 DNA follows: TGCACCAGCAGCCAAGTCGGGCAGGGGGGATACTATGGCTACACCTTC. Translation gives CTSSQVGQGGYYGYTF.

The chain has TRBV20-1 and TRBJ1-2; no reliable D call. V was clipped by 7 bases and J by 2 bases, with 8 bases between them. The CDR3 covers 11 residues. In germline, CDR1 is DFQATT, CDR2 SNEGSKA (reference sequence). CDR3 in DNA: TGCAGTGTTCAGCAGAACTATGGCTACACCTTC. It specifies CSVQQNYGYTF.

This chain joins TRBV27 and TRBJ2-5, with 8 bases identical to TRBD1. Trimming removed 3 bases from V and 4 bases from J; junction bases left unmatched: 4. CDR1 and CDR2 from the germline V gene are MNHEY and SMNVEV (reference sequence). The CDR3 has 14 residues. The CDR3 sequence: CASSFLGQGETQYF. CDR3 DNA sequence: TGTGCCAGCAGTTTTCTCGGACAGGGAGAGACCCAGTACTTC.

This chain joins TRBV5-1 and TRBJ2-7; 9 nucleotides agree with TRBD1. This CDR3 has 15 amino acids. V lost 4 bases, J lost 3 bases, and 8 bases stayed unmatched. Germline CDR1 is SGHRS and CDR2 is YFSETQ. The CDR3 protein is CASSVYPGQGYEQYF. CDR3 nucleotide sequence: TGCGCCAGCAGCGTATACCCGGGACAGGGCTACGAGCAGTACTTC.

The chain couples TRBV7-8 to TRBJ2-3; TRBD2 agrees at 10 bases. Germline V lookup: CDR1 SGHVS, CDR2 FQNEAQ. V trimming: 6 bases; J trimming: 6 bases; junction bases outside the gene matches: 9. This CDR3 is 15 amino acids long. CDR3: CASRTSGRALDTQYF. The CDR3 DNA reads as TGTGCCAGCAGAACCAGCGGGAGGGCCCTTGATACGCAGTATTTT.

V is TRBV5-1 and J is TRBJ1-2, with 9 bases identical to TRBD1. Germline assignment: CDR1 SGHRS and CDR2 YFSETQ. The CDR3 has 17 residues. With V trimmed by 4 bases and J by 2 bases, 12 bases remained unmatched. CDR3 protein: CASSPGQGQLNNYGYTF. Written as DNA, the CDR3 is TGCGCCAGCAGCCCGGGACAGGGCCAATTGAACAACTATGGCTACACCTTC. The full variable domain, its missing parts supplied by reference TRBV5-1 and TRBJ1-2, is KAGVTQTPRYLIKTRGQQVTLSCSPISGHRSVSWYQQTPGQGLQFLFEYFSETQRNKGNFPGRFSGRQFSNSRSEMNVSTLELGDSALYLCASSPGQGQLNNYGYTFGSGTRLTVV.

This clone was counted a few times. The rearrangement uses TRBV5-1 and TRBJ1-1; D gene uncertain. Trimming took 0 bases from V and 4 from J, leaving 16 bases between them. The CDR3 is 16 amino acids. Germline V gene lookup returns CDR1 SGHRS and CDR2 YFSETQ. The CDR3 region is CASSLVYRAVGTEAFF. CDR3 DNA: TGCGCCAGCAGCTTGGTTTACCGGGCCGTGGGCACTGAAGCTTTCTTT.